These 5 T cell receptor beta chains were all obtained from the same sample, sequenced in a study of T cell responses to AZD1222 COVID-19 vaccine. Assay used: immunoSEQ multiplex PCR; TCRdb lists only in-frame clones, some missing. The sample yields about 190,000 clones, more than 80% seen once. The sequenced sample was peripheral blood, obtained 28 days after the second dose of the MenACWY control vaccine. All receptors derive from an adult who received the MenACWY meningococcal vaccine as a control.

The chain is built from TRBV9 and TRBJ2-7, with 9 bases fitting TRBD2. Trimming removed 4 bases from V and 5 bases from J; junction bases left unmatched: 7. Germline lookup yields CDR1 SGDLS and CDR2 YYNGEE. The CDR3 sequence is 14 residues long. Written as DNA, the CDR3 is TGTGCCAGCAGCTTTACCGGGACTAGCCACGAGCAGTACTTC. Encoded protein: CASSFTGTSHEQYF.

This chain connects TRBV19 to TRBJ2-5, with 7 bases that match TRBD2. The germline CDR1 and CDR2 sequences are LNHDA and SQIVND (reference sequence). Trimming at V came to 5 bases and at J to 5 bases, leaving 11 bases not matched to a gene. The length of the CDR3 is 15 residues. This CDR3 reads CASSREARRLETQYF. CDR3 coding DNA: TGTGCCAGTAGTCGGGAGGCGAGGCGCTTGGAGACCCAGTACTTC. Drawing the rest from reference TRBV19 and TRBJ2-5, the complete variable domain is DGGITQSPKYLFRKEGQNVTLSCEQNLNHDAMYWYRQDPGQGLRLIYYSQIVNDFQKGDIAEGYSVSREKKESFPLTVTSAQKNPTAFYLCASSREARRLETQYFGPGTRLLVL.

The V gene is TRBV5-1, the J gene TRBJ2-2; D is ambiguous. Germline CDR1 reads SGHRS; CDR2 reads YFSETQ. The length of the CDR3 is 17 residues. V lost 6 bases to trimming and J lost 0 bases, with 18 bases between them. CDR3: CASIRPAVLANTGELFF. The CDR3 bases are TGCGCCAGCATCCGTCCGGCGGTACTCGCGAACACCGGGGAGCTGTTTTTT.

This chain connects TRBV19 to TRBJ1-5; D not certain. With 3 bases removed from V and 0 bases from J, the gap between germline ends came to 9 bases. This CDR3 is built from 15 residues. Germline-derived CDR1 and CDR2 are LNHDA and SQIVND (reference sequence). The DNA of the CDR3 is TGTGCCAGTAGTATGTTCTACGGTAGCAATCAGCCCCAGCATTTT. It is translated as CASSMFYGSNQPQHF.

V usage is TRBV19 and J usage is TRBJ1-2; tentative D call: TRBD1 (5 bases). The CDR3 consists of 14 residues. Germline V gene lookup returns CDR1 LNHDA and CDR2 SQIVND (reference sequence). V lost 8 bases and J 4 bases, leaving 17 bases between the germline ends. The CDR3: CASGQKGRAYGYTF. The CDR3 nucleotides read TGTGCCAGTGGTCAAAAGGGACGCGCCTATGGCTACACCTTC.